A single sample gave rise to the 4 T cell receptor beta chains below, sequenced in a study of identical twins. MiXCR, applied by TCRdb to the 5' RACE reads, yields one record per CDR3 protein. Of about 200,000 distinct CDR3 sequences listed, under 12% are singletons. The sequencing sample was made of memory T cells sorted from blood. The receptors come from a man aged 45-65 years in good health.

V and J are TRBV12-3 or TRBV12-4 and TRBJ1-3; 7 bases line up with TRBD1. With 10 bases clipped from V and 5 bases from J, the junction kept 11 bases outside the gene matches. This CDR3 contains 14 residues. CDR3 residues: CAIEEGAGRNTIYF. The CDR3 DNA follows: TGTGCCATCGAGGAGGGGGCGGGAAGAAACACCATATATTTT.

The chain joins TRBV27 to TRBJ1-5; D is unresolved. The CDR3 has 16 amino acids. V lost 2 bases to trimming and J lost 2 bases, with 13 bases between them. Germline values: CDR1 MNHEY, CDR2 SMNVEV (reference sequence). The CDR3 DNA sequence: TGTGCCAGCAGTTTAAGACCCCCAGAGGGCAATCAGCCCCAGCATTTT. Translation: CASSLRPPEGNQPQHF.

This clonotype was picked up many times. The chain couples TRBV20-1 to TRBJ1-1; D gene uncertain. This CDR3 is built from 11 residues. Germline V lookup: CDR1 DFQATT, CDR2 SNEGSKA (reference sequence). V was shortened by 6 bases and J by 7 bases, with 12 bases between the two germline ends. This CDR3 is CSAWRSLEAFF. Here the CDR3 DNA reads TGCAGTGCATGGCGTTCGCTTGAAGCTTTCTTT.

This clonotype was recorded a few times. The V gene is TRBV19, the J gene TRBJ2-1, with no clear D. Deletions cut 4 bases from V and 5 bases from J, with 9 bases between. The CDR3 runs to 13 residues. Germline V gene sequence: CDR1 LNHDA, CDR2 SQIVND (reference sequence). The CDR3 loop is CASSRYSHNEQFF. The CDR3 DNA follows: TGTGCCAGTAGTAGGTATTCCCACAATGAGCAGTTCTTC.